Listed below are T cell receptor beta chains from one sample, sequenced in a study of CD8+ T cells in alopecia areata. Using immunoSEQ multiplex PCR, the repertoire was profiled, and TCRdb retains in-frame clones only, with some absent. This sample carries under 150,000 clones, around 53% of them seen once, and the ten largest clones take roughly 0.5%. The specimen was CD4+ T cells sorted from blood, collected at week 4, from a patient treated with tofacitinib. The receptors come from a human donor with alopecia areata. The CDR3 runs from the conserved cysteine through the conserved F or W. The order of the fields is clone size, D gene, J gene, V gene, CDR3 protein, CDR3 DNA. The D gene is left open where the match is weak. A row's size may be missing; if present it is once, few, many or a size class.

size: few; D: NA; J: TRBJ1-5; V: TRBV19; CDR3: CASNRWEVRGQPQHF; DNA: TGTGCCAGTAATCGGTGGGAGGTACGTGGGCAGCCCCAGCATTTT
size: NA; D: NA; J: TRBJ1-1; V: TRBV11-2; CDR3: CASSFLTGNTEAFF; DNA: TGTGCCAGCAGCTTTTTGACAGGGAACACTGAAGCTTTCTTT
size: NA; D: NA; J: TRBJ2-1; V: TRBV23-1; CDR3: CASSQSRWYSYNEQFF; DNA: TGCGCCAGCAGTCAATCGAGGTGGTATTCCTACAATGAGCAGTTCTTC
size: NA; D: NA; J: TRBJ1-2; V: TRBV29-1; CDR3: CSVGSEIISYTF; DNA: TGCAGCGTTGGAAGCGAAATAATTAGCTACACCTTC
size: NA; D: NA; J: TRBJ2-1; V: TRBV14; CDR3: CASSPTAGSYNEQFF; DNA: TGTGCCAGCAGTCCGACCGCCGGCTCCTACAATGAGCAGTTCTTC
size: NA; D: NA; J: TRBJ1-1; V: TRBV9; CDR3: CASSVDLMNTEAFF; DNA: TGTGCCAGCAGCGTCGACCTTATGAACACTGAAGCTTTCTTT
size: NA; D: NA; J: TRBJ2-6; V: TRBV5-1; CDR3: CASSLDSLYAGANVLTF; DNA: TGCGCCAGCAGCTTGGACAGCCTCTACGCTGGGGCCAACGTCCTGACTTTC
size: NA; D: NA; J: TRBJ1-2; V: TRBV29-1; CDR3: CSVKGELQSTYGYTF; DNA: TGCAGCGTGAAGGGAGAGTTACAGAGTACCTATGGCTACACCTTC
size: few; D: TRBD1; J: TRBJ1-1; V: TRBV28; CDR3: CASKGEGASETEAFF; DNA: TGTGCCAGCAAGGGAGAGGGGGCAAGTGAGACTGAAGCTTTCTTT
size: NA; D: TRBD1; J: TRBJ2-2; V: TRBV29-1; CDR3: CSALGTGISTGELFF; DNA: TGCAGCGCCCTAGGGACAGGGATCAGCACCGGGGAGCTGTTTTTT
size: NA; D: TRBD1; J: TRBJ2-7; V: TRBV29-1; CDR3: CSVFTRDRGRYEQYF; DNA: TGCAGCGTCTTCACCCGGGACAGGGGCCGCTACGAGCAGTACTTC
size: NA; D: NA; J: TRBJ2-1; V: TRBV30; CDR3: CAWSGAVLGGREQFF; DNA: TGTGCCTGGAGTGGCGCCGTGTTGGGTGGGAGGGAGCAGTTCTTC
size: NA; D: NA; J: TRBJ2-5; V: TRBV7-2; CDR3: CASDRGETQYF; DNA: TGTGCCAGCGATAGGGGGGAGACCCAGTACTTC
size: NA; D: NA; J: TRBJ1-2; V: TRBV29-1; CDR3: CSVDEGNYGYTF; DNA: TGCAGCGTTGATGAGGGGAACTATGGCTACACCTTC
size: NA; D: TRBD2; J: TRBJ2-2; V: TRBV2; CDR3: CASSRTSMNTGELFF; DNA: TGTGCCAGCAGTCGGACTAGCATGAACACCGGGGAGCTGTTTTTT
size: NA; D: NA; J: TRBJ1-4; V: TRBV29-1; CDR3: CSVLLSGATNEKLFF; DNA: TGCAGCGTTTTATTGTCGGGGGCCACTAATGAAAAACTGTTTTTT
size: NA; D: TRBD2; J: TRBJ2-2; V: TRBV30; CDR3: CAWSVGLHSGELFF; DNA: TGTGCCTGGAGTGTGGGACTACACAGCGGGGAGCTGTTTTTT
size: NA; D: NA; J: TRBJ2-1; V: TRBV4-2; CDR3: CASRQGLRSNNEQFF; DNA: TGTGCCAGCAGGCAAGGACTTCGGTCAAACAATGAGCAGTTCTTC
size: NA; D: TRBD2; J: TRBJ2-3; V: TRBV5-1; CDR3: CASSLGPPGGPGDTQYF; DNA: TGCGCCAGCAGCTTGGGCCCTCCGGGGGGGCCCGGAGATACGCAGTATTTT
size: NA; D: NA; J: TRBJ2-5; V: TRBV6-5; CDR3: CASSYLGLETQYF; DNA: TGTGCCAGCAGTTACTTGGGGTTAGAGACCCAGTACTTC
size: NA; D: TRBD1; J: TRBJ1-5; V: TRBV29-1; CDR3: CSISSGTDSNQPQHF; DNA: TGCAGCATTTCATCCGGGACAGATAGCAATCAGCCCCAGCATTTT
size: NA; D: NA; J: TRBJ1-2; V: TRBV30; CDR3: CAWSVQYGYTF; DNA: TGTGCCTGGAGTGTACAATATGGCTACACCTTC
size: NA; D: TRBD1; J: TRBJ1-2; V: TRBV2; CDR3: CASSQQGNGYTF; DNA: TGTGCCAGCAGTCAACAGGGGAATGGCTACACCTTC
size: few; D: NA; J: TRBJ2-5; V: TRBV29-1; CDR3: CSVNRGIQETQYF; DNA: TGCAGCGTTAATCGGGGCATTCAAGAGACCCAGTACTTC
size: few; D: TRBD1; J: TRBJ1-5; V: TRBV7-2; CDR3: CASSLGGGLGSNQPQHF; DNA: TGTGCCAGCAGCTTAGGAGGGGGCTTAGGTAGCAATCAGCCCCAGCATTTT
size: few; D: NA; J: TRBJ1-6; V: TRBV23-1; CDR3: CASSPPGSTLHF; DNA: TGCGCCAGCAGTCCCCCGGGTTCGACCCTCCACTTT
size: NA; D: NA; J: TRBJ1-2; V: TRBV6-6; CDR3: CAGHGTSVMGGYTF; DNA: TGTGCCGGTCACGGGACTTCCGTTATGGGCGGCTACACCTTC
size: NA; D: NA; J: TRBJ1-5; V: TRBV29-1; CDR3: CSVSEDSNQPQHF; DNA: TGCAGCGTTTCTGAGGATAGCAATCAGCCCCAGCATTTT
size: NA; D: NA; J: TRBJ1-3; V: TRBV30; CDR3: CAWSKGSGNTIYF; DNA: TGTGCCTGGAGCAAGGGATCGGGAAACACCATATATTTT